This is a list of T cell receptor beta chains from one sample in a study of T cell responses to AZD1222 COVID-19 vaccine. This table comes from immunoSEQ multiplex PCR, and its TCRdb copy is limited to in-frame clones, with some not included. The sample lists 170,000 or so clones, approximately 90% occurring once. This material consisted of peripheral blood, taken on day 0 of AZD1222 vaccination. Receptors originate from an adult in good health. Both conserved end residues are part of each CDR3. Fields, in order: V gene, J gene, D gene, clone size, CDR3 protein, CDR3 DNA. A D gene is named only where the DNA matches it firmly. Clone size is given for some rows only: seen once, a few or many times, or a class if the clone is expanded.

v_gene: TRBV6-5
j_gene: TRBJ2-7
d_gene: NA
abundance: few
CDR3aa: CASSYTPTAYEQYF
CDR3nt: TGTGCCAGCAGTTACACCCCGACAGCCTACGAGCAGTACTTC

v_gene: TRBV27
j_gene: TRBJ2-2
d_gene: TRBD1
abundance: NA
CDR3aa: CASSYQTGFPGELFF
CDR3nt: TGTGCCAGCAGCTACCAGACAGGGTTTCCCGGGGAGCTGTTTTTT

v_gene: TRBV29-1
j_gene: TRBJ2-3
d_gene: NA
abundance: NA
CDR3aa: CSVEGLRTDTQYF
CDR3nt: TGCAGTGTTGAAGGTCTTCGGACAGATACGCAGTATTTT

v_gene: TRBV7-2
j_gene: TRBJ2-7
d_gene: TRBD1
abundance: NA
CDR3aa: CASSVRDSSYEQYF
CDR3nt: TGTGCCAGCAGCGTACGGGACAGCTCCTACGAGCAGTACTTC

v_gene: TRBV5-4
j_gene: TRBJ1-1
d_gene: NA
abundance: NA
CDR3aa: CASNLDGWTEAFF
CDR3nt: TGTGCCAGCAACCTGGACGGATGGACGGAAGCTTTCTTT

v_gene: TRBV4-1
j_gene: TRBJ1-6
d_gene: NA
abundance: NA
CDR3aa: CASSQDGYTGSPLHF
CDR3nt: TGCGCCAGCAGCCAAGATGGCTATACCGGGTCACCCCTCCACTTT

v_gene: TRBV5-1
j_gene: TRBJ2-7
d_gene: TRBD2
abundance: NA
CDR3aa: CASRHSGGAHEQYF
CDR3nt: TGCGCCAGCAGGCACAGCGGGGGGGCCCACGAGCAGTACTTC

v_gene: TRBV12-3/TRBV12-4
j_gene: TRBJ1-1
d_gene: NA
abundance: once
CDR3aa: CASSFPENTEAFF
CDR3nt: TGTGCCAGCAGTTTCCCGGAAAACACTGAAGCTTTCTTT

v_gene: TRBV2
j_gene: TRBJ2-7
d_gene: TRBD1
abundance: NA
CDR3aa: CASRGDRGAIYEQYF
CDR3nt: TGTGCCAGCAGGGGGGACAGGGGCGCGATCTACGAGCAGTACTTC

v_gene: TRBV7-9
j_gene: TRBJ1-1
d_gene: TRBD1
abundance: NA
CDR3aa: CASSLNRDSTEAFF
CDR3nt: TGTGCCAGCAGCTTAAACCGGGACAGCACTGAAGCTTTCTTT

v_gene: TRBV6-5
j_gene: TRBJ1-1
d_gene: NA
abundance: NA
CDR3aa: CASSYWGGATEAFF
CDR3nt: TGTGCCAGCAGTTACTGGGGGGGGGCGACTGAAGCTTTCTTT

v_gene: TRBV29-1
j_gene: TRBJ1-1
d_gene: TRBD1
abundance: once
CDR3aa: CSVEPRDRTPEAFF
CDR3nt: TGCAGCGTTGAACCCCGGGACAGGACCCCTGAAGCTTTCTTT

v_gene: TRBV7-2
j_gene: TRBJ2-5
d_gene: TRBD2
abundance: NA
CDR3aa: CASSRSGEETQYF
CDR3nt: TGTGCCAGCAGCCGAAGCGGGGAAGAGACCCAGTACTTC

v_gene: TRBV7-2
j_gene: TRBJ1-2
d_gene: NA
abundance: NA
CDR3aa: CASSPNNYGYTF
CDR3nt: TGTGCCAGCAGCCCCAACAACTATGGCTACACCTTC

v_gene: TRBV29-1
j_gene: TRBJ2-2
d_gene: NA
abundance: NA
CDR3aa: CSVETGARTGELFF
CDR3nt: TGCAGCGTTGAGACTGGGGCGCGGACCGGGGAGCTGTTTTTT

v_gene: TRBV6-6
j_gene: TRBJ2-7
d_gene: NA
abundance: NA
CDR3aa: CASSYVGYEQYF
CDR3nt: TGTGCCAGCAGTTACGTGGGATACGAGCAGTACTTC

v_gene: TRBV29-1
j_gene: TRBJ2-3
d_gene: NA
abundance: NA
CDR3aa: CSASRGGLTDTQYF
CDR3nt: TGCAGCGCTAGCAGGGGGGGTCTCACAGATACGCAGTATTTT

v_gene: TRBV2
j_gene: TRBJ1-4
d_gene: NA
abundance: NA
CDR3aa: CASMYRESEKLFF
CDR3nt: TGTGCCAGCATGTACAGGGAATCTGAAAAACTGTTTTTT

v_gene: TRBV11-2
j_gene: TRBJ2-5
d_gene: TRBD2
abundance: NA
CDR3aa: CASSPRAGGLPGTQYF
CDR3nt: TGTGCCAGCAGCCCACGAGCGGGGGGCCTCCCCGGGACCCAGTACTTC

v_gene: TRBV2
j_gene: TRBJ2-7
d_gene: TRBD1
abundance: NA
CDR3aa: CASSDQGASYEQYF
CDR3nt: TGTGCCAGCAGTGATCAGGGGGCCTCCTACGAGCAGTACTTC

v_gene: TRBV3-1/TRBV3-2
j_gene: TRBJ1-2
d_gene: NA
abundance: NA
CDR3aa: CASSQGGDNYGYTF
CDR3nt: TGTGCCAGCAGCCAAGGAGGTGATAACTATGGCTACACCTTC

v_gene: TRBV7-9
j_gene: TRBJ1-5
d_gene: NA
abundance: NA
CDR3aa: CASSVSQGQGPQHF
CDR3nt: TGTGCCAGCAGCGTTTCGCAGGGGCAAGGGCCCCAGCATTTT

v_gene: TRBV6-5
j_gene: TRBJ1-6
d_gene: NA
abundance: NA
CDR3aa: CASSYRTTLYNSPLHF
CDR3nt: TGTGCCAGCAGTTACAGGACAACCCTCTATAATTCACCCCTCCACTTT

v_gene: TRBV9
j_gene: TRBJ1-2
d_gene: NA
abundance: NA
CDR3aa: CASSVGQTGGYTF
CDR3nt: TGTGCCAGCAGCGTAGGTCAAACGGGGGGCTACACCTTC

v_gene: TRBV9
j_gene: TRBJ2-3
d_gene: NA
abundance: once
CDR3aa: CASNARGTDTQYF
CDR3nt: TGTGCCAGCAACGCCAGGGGCACAGATACGCAGTATTTT

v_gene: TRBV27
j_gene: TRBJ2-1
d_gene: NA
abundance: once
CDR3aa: CASRMDYSIGEQFF
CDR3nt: TGTGCCAGCCGCATGGACTATTCGATTGGTGAGCAGTTCTTC

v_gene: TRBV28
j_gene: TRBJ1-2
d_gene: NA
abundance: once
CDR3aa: CASSPRRPNYGYTF
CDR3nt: TGTGCCAGCAGTCCCCGCAGGCCTAACTATGGCTACACCTTC

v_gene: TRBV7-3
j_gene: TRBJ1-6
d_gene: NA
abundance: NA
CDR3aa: CASSLRQGNSPLHF
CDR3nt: TGTGCCAGCAGCTTACGTCAGGGGAATTCACCCCTCCACTTT

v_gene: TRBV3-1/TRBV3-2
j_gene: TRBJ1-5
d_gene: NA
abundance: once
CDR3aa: CASSHQYSNQPQHF
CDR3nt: TGTGCCAGCAGCCATCAATATAGCAATCAGCCCCAGCATTTT

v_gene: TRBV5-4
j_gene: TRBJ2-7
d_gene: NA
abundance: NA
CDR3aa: CASSLRSGRYEQYF
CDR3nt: TGTGCCAGCAGCTTGAGGTCGGGGCGCTACGAGCAGTACTTC

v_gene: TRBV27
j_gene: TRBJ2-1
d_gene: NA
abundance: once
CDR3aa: CASSSTVIGEQFF
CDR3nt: TGTGCCAGCAGTTCTACCGTGATTGGTGAGCAGTTCTTC

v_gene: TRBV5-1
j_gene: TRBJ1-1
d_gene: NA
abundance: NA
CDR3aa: CASSLSTANTEAFF
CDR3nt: TGCGCCAGCAGCTTGTCCACAGCGAACACTGAAGCTTTCTTT

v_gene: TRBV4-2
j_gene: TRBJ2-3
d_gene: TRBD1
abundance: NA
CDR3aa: CASSPQPGTGDTDTQYF
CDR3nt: TGTGCCAGCAGCCCTCAACCCGGGACAGGGGACACAGATACGCAGTATTTT

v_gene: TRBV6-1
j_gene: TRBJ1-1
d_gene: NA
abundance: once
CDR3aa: CASSAQGFTVTAEAFF
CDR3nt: TGTGCCAGCAGTGCCCAAGGTTTTACAGTGACTGCTGAAGCTTTCTTT

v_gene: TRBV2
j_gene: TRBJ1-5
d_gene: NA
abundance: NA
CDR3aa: CASSELDSNQPQHF
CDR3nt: TGTGCCAGCAGTGAACTCGACAGCAATCAGCCCCAGCATTTT

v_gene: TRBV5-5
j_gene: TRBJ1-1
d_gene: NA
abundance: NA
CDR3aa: CASSLGSRDGGTEAFF
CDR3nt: TGTGCCAGCAGCTTGGGCTCCCGGGACGGGGGGACTGAAGCTTTCTTT

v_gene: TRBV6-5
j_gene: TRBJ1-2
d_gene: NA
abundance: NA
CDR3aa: CASRSLFSTGYTF
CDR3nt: TGTGCCAGCAGGAGCCTGTTCTCTACCGGCTACACCTTC

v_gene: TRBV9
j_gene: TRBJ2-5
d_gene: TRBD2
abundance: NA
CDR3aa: CASSALLAGGKETQYF
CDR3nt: TGTGCCAGCAGCGCGTTACTAGCGGGGGGGAAAGAGACCCAGTACTTC

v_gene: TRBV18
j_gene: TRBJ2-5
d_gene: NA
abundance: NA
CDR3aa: CASSPPGQETQYF
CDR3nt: TGTGCCAGCTCACCACCGGGTCAAGAGACCCAGTACTTC

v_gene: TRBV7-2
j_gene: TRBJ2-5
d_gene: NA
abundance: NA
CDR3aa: CASSLAETQYF
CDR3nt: TGTGCCAGCAGCTTAGCAGAGACCCAGTACTTC

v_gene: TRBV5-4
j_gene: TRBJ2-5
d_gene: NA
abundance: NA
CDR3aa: CASSLGPGPQETQYF
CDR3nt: TGTGCCAGCAGCTTGGGACCGGGCCCCCAAGAGACCCAGTACTTC

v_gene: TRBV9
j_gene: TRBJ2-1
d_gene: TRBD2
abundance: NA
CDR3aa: CASTMTSGEYNEQFF
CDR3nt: TGTGCCAGCACCATGACTAGCGGGGAGTACAATGAGCAGTTCTTC

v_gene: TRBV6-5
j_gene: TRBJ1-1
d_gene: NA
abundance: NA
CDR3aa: CASTKRQAMNTEAFF
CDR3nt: TGTGCCAGCACCAAACGACAGGCGATGAACACTGAAGCTTTCTTT

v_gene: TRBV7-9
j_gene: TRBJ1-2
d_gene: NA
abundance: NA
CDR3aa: CASSSRTDYGYTF
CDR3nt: TGTGCCAGCAGCTCCCGGACCGATTATGGCTACACCTTC

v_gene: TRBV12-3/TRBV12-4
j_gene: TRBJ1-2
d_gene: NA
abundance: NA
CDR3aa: CASGRDHYGYTF
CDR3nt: TGTGCCAGCGGTAGGGATCACTATGGCTACACCTTC

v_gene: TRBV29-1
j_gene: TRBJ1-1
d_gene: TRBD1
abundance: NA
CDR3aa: CSVEAGGYEAFF
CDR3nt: TGCAGCGTTGAAGCAGGGGGCTATGAAGCTTTCTTT

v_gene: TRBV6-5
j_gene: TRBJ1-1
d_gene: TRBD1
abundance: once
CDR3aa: CASRPGQGNSEAFF
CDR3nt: TGTGCCAGCAGACCGGGACAGGGTAATTCTGAAGCTTTCTTT

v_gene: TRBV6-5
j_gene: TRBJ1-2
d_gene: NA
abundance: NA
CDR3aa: CASSYRGTYGGYTF
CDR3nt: TGTGCCAGCAGTTATAGGGGGACTTACGGGGGCTACACCTTC

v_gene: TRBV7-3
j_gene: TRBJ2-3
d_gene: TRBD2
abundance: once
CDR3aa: CASSPPGGGDTQYF
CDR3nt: TGTGCCAGCAGCCCCCCGGGCGGGGGGGATACGCAGTATTTT